The entry below describes one T cell receptor (beta chain). Original processing notes: It was from reference gene primer amplification that nucleated cell counts were estimated. Here immunoSEQ multiplex PCR was the method, and the copy in TCRdb shows in-frame clones only, minus some. The V and J calls and clone size were taken over from that table, and D and trimming were inferred from the DNA. The sample has fewer than 90,000 clones, roughly 81% seen once; the top ten hold 36%. V trimming: 6 bases; J trimming: 1 base; junction bases outside the gene matches: 16. The length of the CDR3 is 19 residues. CDR1 and CDR2 from the germline V gene are LNHDA and SQIVND (reference sequence). The source of the sample is a study of blood T cell repertoires in COVID-19. On the study more broadly: The United States, Italy and Spain supplied acute and convalescent COVID-19 samples. Sources were T cells, B-cell-depleted T cells, or PBMCs; the material itself was cDNA or gDNA.

The sequenced material came from peripheral blood. The source of this sequence is a man between 65 and 85 years old with acute or convalescent COVID-19. The chain recombines TRBV19 with TRBJ1-3; 9 bases are shared with TRBD1. The CDR3 here is CASSYPGQGGTRSGNTIYF. CDR3 coding DNA: TGTGCCAGTAGCTATCCGGGACAGGGAGGAACAAGGTCTGGAAACACCATATATTTT.